Shown below are 28 T cell receptor beta chains from a single sample sequenced in a study of T cells after yellow fever vaccination. TCRdb ran MiXCR on the 5' RACE reads and lists one entry per CDR3 protein. The repertoire holds 350,000 to 450,000 distinct CDR3 sequences, with 6.2% as singletons. The input for sequencing was PBMCs, taken 5 days after the yellow fever booster vaccination. The receptors originated from a man aged 25-40 years who received the YFV17D yellow fever vaccine.

This clonotype was seen more than once but under ten times. The J gene is TRBJ2-5, the V gene TRBV4-2, with 12 bases fitting TRBD2. Germline V gene lookup returns CDR1 LGHNA and CDR2 YNFKEQ. The CDR3 extends over 17 amino acids. The V segment lost 4 bases and the J segment 4 bases; nucleotides outside the gene matches: 10. The CDR3 loop reads CASSRGSSGRAGETQYF. The CDR3 DNA is TGTGCCAGCAGCCGAGGGTCTAGCGGGAGGGCCGGAGAGACCCAGTACTTC.

The chain employs TRBV19 and TRBJ2-7; 8 nucleotides match TRBD1. V was clipped by 4 bases and J by 1 base; unmatched bases: 9. The CDR3 loop spans 16 amino acids. Germline lookup yields CDR1 LNHDA and CDR2 SQIVND (reference sequence). The DNA of the CDR3 is TGTGCCAGTAGTACACCCGGGACAGGTCCTTCCTACGAGCAGTACTTC. It yields the protein CASSTPGTGPSYEQYF.

This clonotype was counted only a few times. The genes are TRBV7-2 and TRBJ1-2; TRBD1 matches at 9 bases. The CDR3 is 14 amino acids. Germline CDR1 and CDR2: SGHTA and FQGNSA. The ends lost 5 bases at V and 5 bases at J; junction bases unmatched: 6. As DNA, the CDR3 is TGTGCCAGCAGCGTCGGGACAGGGAGATATGGCTACACCTTC. It specifies CASSVGTGRYGYTF.

This clonotype has more than one count but fewer than ten. The chain is built from TRBV27 and TRBJ2-7, with D unresolved. V lost 6 bases and J lost 4, with 7 bases in between. The length of the CDR3 is 11 residues. Germline values: CDR1 MNHEY, CDR2 SMNVEV (reference sequence). The CDR3 nucleotides read TGTGCCAGCAGGGGTGGTTACGAGCAGTACTTC. It is translated as CASRGGYEQYF.

J is TRBJ1-5 and V is TRBV6-1; perhaps TRBD1 as D (5 bases). V was trimmed by 6 bases and J by 7 bases, leaving 22 bases between them. Per germline, CDR1 MNHNS and CDR2 SASEGT. This CDR3 contains 16 residues. Here the CDR3 reads CASSLLGGAGGQPQHF. Here the CDR3 DNA reads TGTGCCAGCAGCCTCTTGGGAGGGGCGGGTGGGCAGCCCCAGCATTTT.

This clonotype was seen a handful of times. This chain connects TRBV10-2 to TRBJ1-1, with D possibly being TRBD1 (6 bases). V was clipped by 4 bases and J by 7 bases, with 13 bases between them. From germline, CDR1 is WSHSY and CDR2 SAAADI. This CDR3 is built from 13 residues. Here the CDR3 DNA reads TGCGCCAGCAGTGTTTGGGGGCTCTTTGAAGCTTTCTTT. Translation gives CASSVWGLFEAFF.

The V and J genes are TRBV20-1 and TRBJ1-2; the match to TRBD1 covers 9 bases. The length of the CDR3 is 16 residues. Germline lookup yields CDR1 DFQATT and CDR2 SNEGSKA (reference sequence). V lost 6 bases, J lost 4 bases, and 15 bases stayed unmatched. CDR3 in amino acids: CSAPRGAMGQGYGYTF. As DNA, the CDR3 is TGCAGTGCCCCTAGGGGGGCTATGGGACAGGGCTATGGCTACACCTTC.

This clonotype was seen a handful of times. The chain employs TRBV6-2 or TRBV6-3 and TRBJ2-2; D is possibly TRBD2 (5 bases). Trimming took off 6 bases at V and 5 bases at J, with 16 bases between the two ends. This CDR3 comprises 15 residues. Germline-derived CDR1 and CDR2 are MNHEY and SVGEGT. In nucleotides, the CDR3 is TGTGCCAGCAGCCGCGGAGGCACAACAACCGGGGAGCTGTTTTTT. Protein product: CASSRGGTTTGELFF.

This clonotype was recorded at least ten times. The chain recombines TRBV7-2 with TRBJ2-3; weak D call: TRBD2 (6 bases). V was trimmed by 3 bases and J by 3 bases, leaving 7 bases between them. CDR3 length equals 13 residues. CDR1 is SGHTA and CDR2 is FQGNSA in the germline V gene. The DNA of the CDR3 is TGTGCCAGCAGCTTCGGGACTACAGATACGCAGTATTTT. Its translation is CASSFGTTDTQYF.

The genes are TRBV28 and TRBJ2-2; 9 positions agree with TRBD1. CDR3 length: 16 residues. CDR1 is MDHEN, CDR2 SYDVKM, per germline. The junction had 9 bases not matched to a gene; V was cut back by 3 bases and J by 7 bases. The CDR3 protein is CASSFGGQGFVGELFF. CDR3 nucleotide sequence: TGTGCCAGCAGTTTTGGGGGACAGGGCTTTGTCGGGGAGCTGTTTTTT.

The chain combines TRBV7-9 with TRBJ2-3; TRBD2 matches 8 bases. Trimming at V came to 7 bases and at J to 6 bases, leaving 9 bases not matched to a gene. Germline CDR1 reads SEHNR; CDR2 reads FQNEAQ (reference sequence). CDR3 length equals 14 residues. The CDR3 DNA is TGTGCCAGCATTAGGGCTAGCGGGCTTGATACGCAGTATTTT. Amino acids: CASIRASGLDTQYF.

This clonotype was counted at least ten times. The chain is built from TRBV12-3 or TRBV12-4 and TRBJ1-1; D remains ambiguous. Deletions cut 3 bases from V and 4 bases from J, with 12 bases between. This CDR3 is 14 amino acids long. CDR3 DNA: TGTGCCAGCAGTTTCGGGGAGCGGGGCACTGAAGCTTTCTTT. This gives the protein CASSFGERGTEAFF.

This clonotype was found many times. The rearrangement uses TRBV20-1 and TRBJ2-2, with TRBD2 identical over 13 bases. The CDR3 loop spans 17 amino acids. The germline V gene encodes CDR1 DFQATT and CDR2 SNEGSKA (reference sequence). V was pared by 1 base and J by 2 bases, with 4 bases of the junction left unmatched. The CDR3 DNA reads as TGCAGTGCTAGAGGAGGGGGACTAGCGGGAAACACCGGGGAGCTGTTTTTT. Its translation: CSARGGGLAGNTGELFF.

This clonotype occurred a few times. The gene calls are TRBV28 and TRBJ2-3; the D gene is possibly TRBD1 (7 bases). Trimming left V 2 bases short and J 4 bases short, with 16 bases between. In germline, CDR1 is MDHEN, CDR2 SYDVKM. The CDR3 sequence is 16 residues long. The CDR3, as DNA: TGTGCCAGCAGTTTAAATAGCGGAGGGGGCCCAGATACGCAGTATTTT. Protein: CASSLNSGGGPDTQYF. The full variable domain, in which reference TRBV28 and TRBJ2-3 provide the parts outside the CDR3, is DVKVTQSSRYLVKRTGEKVFLECVQDMDHENMFWYRQDPGLGLRLIYFSYDVKMKEKGDIPEGYSVSREKKERFSLILESASTNQTSMYLCASSLNSGGGPDTQYFGPGTRLTVL.

This clonotype was picked up many times. CDR3 amino acids: CASSLQGLPQETQYF. The CDR3 DNA is TGTGCCAGCAGCCTACAGGGACTACCTCAAGAGACCCAGTACTTC. This chain connects TRBV7-2 to TRBJ2-5, with D perhaps matching TRBD2 (7 bases). With 5 bases removed from V and 2 bases from J, the gap between germline ends came to 15 bases. This CDR3 contains 15 residues. Per germline, CDR1 SGHTA and CDR2 FQGNSA.

The gene calls are TRBV5-6 and TRBJ2-6; tentatively, D is TRBD1 (6 bases). Trimming pared 4 bases from V and 4 bases from J, leaving 12 bases between. There are 15 residues in the CDR3. From germline, CDR1 is SGHDT and CDR2 YYEEEE. The CDR3 bases are TGTGCCAGCAGCAAAACAGGGCCCGGGGCCAACGTCCTGACTTTC. Translating gives CASSKTGPGANVLTF.

This clonotype was recorded a few times. The chain uses TRBV3-1 and TRBJ2-5; the D is unclear. This CDR3 is 12 amino acids long. Trimming pared 3 bases from V and 5 bases from J, leaving 7 bases between. The germline V gene encodes CDR1 LGHDT and CDR2 YNNKEL (reference sequence). Here the CDR3 reads CASSQTPETQYF. CDR3 DNA sequence: TGTGCCAGCAGCCAGACCCCGGAGACCCAGTACTTC.

The sample holds a few counts of this clonotype. The chain employs TRBV30 and TRBJ2-5; D not resolved. Germline assignment: CDR1 GTSNPN and CDR2 SVGIG (reference sequence). This CDR3 has 16 amino acids. Trimming took off 3 bases at V and 1 base at J, with 18 bases between the two ends. The CDR3 DNA is TGTGCCTGGAGGAGTTTTTTGTCACGATTCCAAGAGACCCAGTACTTC. It codes for CAWRSFLSRFQETQYF.

This chain uses TRBV6-1 with TRBJ1-2; 10 bases are a match to TRBD1. This CDR3 contains 14 residues. The ends lost 7 bases at V and 8 bases at J; junction bases unmatched: 10. CDR1 MNHNS and CDR2 SASEGT come from the germline V gene. Here the CDR3 reads CASKGQGERHGYTF. The CDR3 DNA reads TGTGCCAGCAAAGGACAGGGGGAACGTCACGGCTACACCTTC.

This clonotype was counted ten times or more. V is TRBV7-2 and J is TRBJ2-4; tentatively, D is TRBD2 (6 bases). Germline V gene sequence: CDR1 SGHTA, CDR2 FQGNSA. The CDR3 extends over 12 amino acids. The V end lost 1 base, the J end lost 13 bases, and 11 bases lay between the germline ends. This CDR3 reads CASSLETGRQYF. Here the CDR3 DNA reads TGTGCCAGCAGCTTAGAGACCGGGAGACAGTACTTC.

The rearrangement joins TRBV19 to TRBJ1-5, with D unclear. The CDR3 loop spans 14 amino acids. From germline, CDR1 is LNHDA and CDR2 SQIVND (reference sequence). V dropped 0 bases and J dropped 4 bases, with 7 bases sitting between them. CDR3 bases: TGTGCCAGTAGTATAGAAAGGGCGAATCAGCCCCAGCATTTT. It codes for CASSIERANQPQHF.

The sample holds a few counts of this clonotype. The rearrangement joins TRBV4-3 to TRBJ1-2; D uncertain. There are 13 residues in the CDR3. Germline CDR1 reads LGHNA; CDR2 reads YSLEER. Trimming took 0 bases from V and 4 from J, leaving 6 bases between them. The CDR3 nucleotides read TGCGCCAGCAGCCAAGATATCACCTATGGCTACACCTTC. It yields the protein CASSQDITYGYTF.

There are a few counts of this clonotype. The V and J genes are TRBV7-6 and TRBJ2-1, with 7 bases that match TRBD2. With 5 bases clipped from V and 8 bases from J, the junction kept 12 bases outside the gene matches. The CDR3 is made up of 15 amino acids. Germline V gene data show CDR1 as SGHVS and CDR2 as FNYEAQ. The CDR3 loop reads CASSRVAGSKYEQFF. CDR3 coding DNA: TGTGCCAGCAGCCGCGTAGCGGGTTCAAAATATGAGCAGTTCTTC.

The gene calls are TRBV30 and TRBJ2-1, with D unresolved. The germline V gene encodes CDR1 GTSNPN and CDR2 SVGIG (reference sequence). This CDR3 comprises 13 residues. The V and J ends lost 2 bases and 0 bases respectively, with 5 bases between them. The CDR3 sequence: CAWSWRSYNEQFF. Here the CDR3 DNA reads TGTGCCTGGAGTTGGCGCTCCTACAATGAGCAGTTCTTC. The whole variable domain, filled in from reference TRBV30 and TRBJ2-1, reads SQTIHQWPATLVQPVGSPLSLECTVEGTSNPNLYWYRQAAGRGLQLLFYSVGIGQISSEVPQNLSASRPQDRQFILSSKKLLLSDSGFYLCAWSWRSYNEQFFGPGTRLTVL.

The genes are TRBV7-2 and TRBJ2-2; D remains unclear. Germline CDR1 SGHTA, CDR2 FQGNSA. V shed 5 bases and J shed 0 bases, with 7 bases lying between them. The CDR3 is 14 residues long. The chain's CDR3 is CASSSMTNTGELFF. The CDR3 DNA reads TGTGCCAGCAGCAGTATGACGAACACCGGGGAGCTGTTTTTT.

This clonotype came up many times. The chain recombines TRBV3-1 with TRBJ2-1; possible D gene TRBD1, 6 bases. This CDR3 has 15 residues. V was shortened by 4 bases and J by 6 bases, with 16 bases between the two germline ends. Germline lookup yields CDR1 LGHDT and CDR2 YNNKEL (reference sequence). The CDR3 coding sequence is TGTGCCAGCAGCCCGCTAGGGGGTCATTCCAATGAGCAGTTCTTC. It specifies CASSPLGGHSNEQFF.

This clonotype appeared a few times. The chain links TRBV7-9 to TRBJ2-1; perhaps D is TRBD1 or TRBD2 (6 bases each). In germline, CDR1 is SEHNR, CDR2 FQNEAQ (reference sequence). The CDR3 extends over 15 amino acids. The V end was cut by 8 bases, the J end by 4 bases, with 18 bases between. CDR3 protein: CASSPRGVAYNEQFF. DNA of the CDR3: TGTGCCAGCTCTCCTAGGGGGGTGGCTTACAATGAGCAGTTCTTC.

This clonotype was observed a single time. The genes are TRBV18 and TRBJ2-3, with 7 bases lining up with TRBD1. V lost 2 bases and J lost 3; bases outside the gene matches: 2. This CDR3 has 14 amino acids. CDR1 and CDR2 from the germline V gene are KGHSH and LQKENI. CDR3 sequence (DNA): TGTGCCAGCTCACCAACGGGACAGACAGATACGCAGTATTTT. This codes for CASSPTGQTDTQYF.